This T cell receptor beta chain emerged from a study of blood T cell repertoires in COVID-19. Background on the study: T cells, B-cell-depleted T cells, or PBMCs provided the cDNA or gDNA that served as material.

This CDR3 is 20 amino acids long. V gave up 3 bases and J gave up 7 bases; unmatched junction bases: 19. CDR1 MNHEY and CDR2 SMNVEV come from the germline V gene (reference sequence). This clone was counted between two and nine times. In the source study's methods: Scientists estimated how many nucleated cells there were by amplifying reference gene primers. Using immunoSEQ multiplex PCR, the repertoire was profiled, and TCRdb retains in-frame clones only, with some absent. V, J and clone size reflect that table, while D and trimming were determined from the DNA. The sample shows about 240,000 clones, approximately 86% of them seen only once.

Sequencing input: PBMCs or T cells enriched from blood (not recorded which). The V and J genes are TRBV27 and TRBJ1-5; TRBD1 aligns across 12 bases. The receptor comes from a woman in her 30s with acute COVID-19. CDR3 protein: CASSLRGQGAMIVGYQPQHF. CDR3 DNA sequence: TGTGCCAGCAGTTTGAGGGGACAGGGGGCGATGATCGTCGGGTACCAGCCCCAGCATTTT.